This is a list of T cell receptor beta chains from one sample in a study of post-analysis software for immune sequencing data. TCRdb processed the PCR reads anew with MiXCR; each CDR3 protein has one entry. The table records hundreds of thousands of distinct CDR3 sequences, approximately 30% of them present only once. Input material: blood. Receptor source: a girl aged 5-17 years with multiple sclerosis. CDR3s include the opening cysteine and the closing phenylalanine or tryptophan. A D gene is named only where the DNA matches it firmly. Where a row states a size, it is once, few, many or the class of an expanded clone; other rows omit it.

D gene | J gene | V gene | clone size | CDR3 protein | CDR3 DNA
. | TRBJ2-1 | TRBV12-3/TRBV12-4 | few | CASRGLATARQFF | TGTGCCAGCAGGGGGCTAGCGACAGCGCGGCAGTTCTTC
. | TRBJ2-5 | TRBV28 | few | CASSSSQIQETQYF | TGTGCCAGCAGTTCTAGTCAGATTCAAGAGACCCAGTACTTC
. | TRBJ2-3 | TRBV15 | . | CATSRDLGRQAFWDTQYF | TGTGCCACCAGCAGAGACTTGGGCCGACAGGCCTTCTGGGATACGCAGTATTTT
. | TRBJ1-1 | TRBV12-3/TRBV12-4 | few | CASSRGEGGTEAFF | TGTGCCAGCAGTCGGGGGGAGGGGGGGACTGAAGCTTTCTTT
TRBD2 | TRBJ2-3 | TRBV20-1 | . | CSAGSSQGGTDTQYF | TGCAGTGCTGGGTCCTCTCAGGGAGGGACAGATACGCAGTATTTT
TRBD2 | TRBJ2-1 | TRBV7-2 | many | CASSLDSELAGGHEQFF | TGTGCCAGCAGCTTAGATTCGGAACTAGCGGGAGGTCATGAGCAGTTCTTC
. | TRBJ1-2 | TRBV24-1 | once | CATRRANYGYTF | TGTGCCACCCGGCGGGCTAACTATGGCTACACCTTC
. | TRBJ2-3 | TRBV24-1 | . | CATSDLGVAQYF | TGTGCCACCAGTGATTTGGGAGTAGCGCAGTATTTT
. | TRBJ1-2 | TRBV6-6 | many | CASRPDRDTGYGYTF | TGTGCCAGCAGGCCGGACAGAGATACGGGCTATGGCTACACCTTC
TRBD1 | TRBJ2-7 | TRBV28 | few | CASSSPDRDSYEQYF | TGTGCCAGCAGTTCCCCCGACAGGGACTCCTACGAGCAGTACTTC
. | TRBJ2-3 | TRBV7-9 | few | CASSGHTWTTDTDTQYF | TGTGCCAGCAGCGGACATACGTGGACTACAGACACAGATACGCAGTATTTT
TRBD1 | TRBJ1-6 | TRBV4-1 | few | CASSPTWDRESPLHF | TGCGCCAGCAGCCCTACATGGGACAGGGAATCACCCCTCCACTTT
. | TRBJ2-1 | TRBV7-2 | . | CASSLEAFSSYNEQFF | TGTGCCAGCAGCTTAGAGGCTTTTAGCTCCTACAATGAGCAGTTCTTC
TRBD2 | TRBJ2-7 | TRBV10-3 | . | CAISREAGFYNEQYF | TGTGCCATCAGCCGAGAAGCGGGATTCTACAATGAGCAGTACTTC
. | TRBJ2-3 | TRBV4-3 | . | CASSQRRARGTQYF | TGCGCCAGCAGCCAGCGCAGGGCGAGGGGTACGCAGTATTTT
. | TRBJ2-7 | TRBV7-2 | few | CASSFGPPGRGSYEQYF | TGTGCCAGCAGCTTTGGGCCTCCGGGACGGGGCTCCTACGAGCAGTACTTC
TRBD1 | TRBJ2-5 | TRBV29-1 | . | CSGDRVTETQYF | TGCAGCGGTGACAGGGTAACGGAGACCCAGTACTTC
. | TRBJ2-2 | TRBV4-3 | few | CASSQAYGSHFELFF | TGCGCCAGCAGCCAAGCTTACGGCAGTCATTTTGAGCTGTTTTTT
. | TRBJ1-1 | TRBV6-5 | . | CASSVGRMNTEAFF | TGTGCCAGCAGCGTGGGCCGGATGAACACTGAAGCTTTCTTT
. | TRBJ2-1 | TRBV7-2 | . | CASSSRVRGEQFF | TGTGCCAGCAGCTCCAGGGTAAGAGGAGAGCAGTTCTTC
. | TRBJ1-2 | TRBV20-1 | few | CSVSDSYGYTF | TGCAGTGTCTCAGACAGCTATGGCTACACCTTC
. | TRBJ2-3 | TRBV12-5 | . | CASGLADTQYF | TGTGCTAGTGGTTTAGCAGATACGCAGTATTTT
. | TRBJ1-1 | TRBV7-2 | . | CASSLASGSQAFF | TGTGCCAGCAGCTTAGCCTCAGGGAGTCAAGCTTTCTTT
. | TRBJ2-7 | TRBV10-3 | few | CAISESVGIFYEQYF | TGTGCCATCAGTGAGTCTGTAGGGATCTTCTACGAGCAGTACTTC
TRBD1 | TRBJ2-6 | TRBV12-3/TRBV12-4 | . | CASSKQGYSGANVLTF | TGTGCCAGCAGCAAACAGGGGTACTCTGGGGCCAACGTCCTGACTTTC
TRBD2 | TRBJ2-1 | TRBV7-6 | . | CASKPAGGREQFF | TGTGCCAGCAAGCCCGCGGGGGGGCGAGAGCAGTTCTTC
TRBD1 | TRBJ2-1 | TRBV10-3 | . | CAVSGTGEQFF | TGTGCCGTCAGTGGGACAGGGGAACAGTTCTTC
TRBD1 | TRBJ1-2 | TRBV29-1 | many | CSVATGRARGYTF | TGCAGCGTAGCGACAGGGCGCGCCAGGGGCTACACCTTC
. | TRBJ1-5 | TRBV20-1 | . | CSARDLAQGEQHF | TGCAGTGCTAGAGATCTAGCACAGGGTGAACAGCATTTT
TRBD2 | TRBJ2-7 | TRBV20-1 | . | CSARSSGRWEQYF | TGCAGTGCTAGGTCTAGCGGGAGGTGGGAGCAGTACTTC
TRBD1 | TRBJ2-4 | TRBV4-1 | many | CASSPGTGTDIQYF | TGCGCCAGCAGCCCCGGGACAGGGACGGACATTCAGTACTTC
TRBD1 | TRBJ2-7 | TRBV12-3/TRBV12-4 | . | CASSRDRGSAYEQYF | TGTGCCAGCAGTCGAGACAGGGGTTCCGCCTACGAGCAGTACTTC
. | TRBJ1-4 | TRBV7-2 | . | CASSLVGRQAGEKLFF | TGTGCCAGCAGCTTAGTGGGGCGGCAGGCGGGTGAAAAACTGTTTTTT
TRBD1 | TRBJ2-7 | TRBV12-3/TRBV12-4 | . | CASTGQVTYEQYF | TGTGCCAGCACCGGACAGGTTACCTACGAGCAGTACTTC
TRBD2 | TRBJ2-5 | TRBV3-1 | few | CASSQVTTPIWEGPQETQYF | TGTGCCAGCAGCCAAGTCACCACACCGATCTGGGAGGGACCCCAAGAGACCCAGTACTTC